This T cell receptor beta chain was identified during a study of T-cell memory formation after mild COVID-19. This clonotype was counted a few times. Its cognate antigen is unknown. From germline, CDR1 is KGHDR and CDR2 SFDVKD. This CDR3 is 14 amino acids long. Trimming removed 4 bases from V and 3 bases from J, with 11 bases in between. Study results and caveats: The appearance of some responding clones in pre-infection memory suggested that cross-reactive memory joined.

TCRdb reanalysed the 5' RACE reads using MiXCR and keeps one entry per CDR3 protein. The sample has 310,000 or so distinct CDR3 sequences; more than 15% are singletons. The chain couples TRBV24-1 to TRBJ1-2; maybe TRBD1 (6 bases). This receptor was identified in a man aged 18-30 years who had mild COVID-19 (a few samples of this study predate the infection). Cell type and time point are not known. Sequenced material: PBMCs or a T cell subset sorted from them (not recorded which). CDR3 region: CATSERGGDYGYTF. As DNA, the CDR3 is TGTGCCACCAGTGAACGAGGGGGAGACTATGGCTACACCTTC.